The next 3 T cell receptor beta chains were all read from a single sample in a study of T cells in Graves' hyperthyroidism and ophthalmopathy (dated by TCRdb to between 2017 and 2020). The library was produced with multiplex PCR. TCRdb shows the sequencer as Illumina HiSeq 2000. Amplification of TCR beta CDR3 regions was carried out from RNA transcripts. The first round of RT-PCR for the TCR CDR3 was performed with the HTBI primer set and the Qiagen OneStep RT-PCR kit. TCRdb reworked the public reads: Q25 trimming with fastp, MiXCR clone assembly, productive beta chains retained. When rows share a CDR3 protein, they turn into one entry using the most common DNA and genes. This sample is represented by approximately 510,000 distinct CDR3 sequences; around 20% of them were singletons. More than 25% of the sample comes from the top ten. Material: blood. The receptors come from a man aged 18 to 35 with Graves' hyperthyroidism.

In this sample, this clonotype turned up many times. The chain is built from TRBV2 and TRBJ2-2; tentatively, D is TRBD2 (5 bases). The CDR3 is 16 amino acids. Germline V gives CDR1 SNHLY, CDR2 FYNNEI. Trimming removed 2 bases at V and 4 bases at J, with 14 bases between. The CDR3 region is CASSELASRGTGELFF. The CDR3, as DNA: TGTGCCAGCAGTGAATTGGCCAGCCGGGGCACCGGGGAGCTGTTTTTT.

V usage is TRBV6-1 and J usage is TRBJ1-5, with D tentatively TRBD1 (6 bases). The V and J ends lost 10 bases and 3 bases respectively, with 16 bases between them. Germline V gene data show CDR1 as MNHNS and CDR2 as SASEGT. The CDR3 consists of 14 residues. CDR3 protein: CATRPGGINQPQHF. CDR3 nucleotide sequence: TGTGCCACACGACCGGGGGGCATCAATCAGCCCCAGCATTTT.

The chain recombines TRBV28 with TRBJ1-2; the match to TRBD1 covers 9 bases. The CDR3 length is 14 residues. Germline V gives CDR1 MDHEN, CDR2 SYDVKM. With 5 bases clipped from V and 4 bases from J, the junction kept 5 bases outside the gene matches. CDR3 residues: CASSGGQGPYGYTF. For the CDR3, the DNA is TGTGCCAGCAGTGGGGGACAGGGTCCCTATGGCTACACCTTC.